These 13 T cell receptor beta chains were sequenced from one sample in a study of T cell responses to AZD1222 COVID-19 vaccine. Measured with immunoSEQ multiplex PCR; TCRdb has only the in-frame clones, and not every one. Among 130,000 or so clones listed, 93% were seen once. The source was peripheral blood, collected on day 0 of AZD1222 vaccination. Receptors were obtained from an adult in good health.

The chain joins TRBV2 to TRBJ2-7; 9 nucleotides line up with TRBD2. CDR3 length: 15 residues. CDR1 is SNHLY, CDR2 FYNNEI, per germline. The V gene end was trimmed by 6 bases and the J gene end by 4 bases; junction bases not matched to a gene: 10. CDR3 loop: CASRAIAGDAYEQYF. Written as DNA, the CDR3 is TGTGCCAGCAGAGCTATAGCGGGAGATGCGTACGAGCAGTACTTC.

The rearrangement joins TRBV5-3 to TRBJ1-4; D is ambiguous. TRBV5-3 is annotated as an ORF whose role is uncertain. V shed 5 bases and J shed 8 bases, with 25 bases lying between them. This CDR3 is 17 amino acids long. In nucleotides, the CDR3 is TGTGCCAGAAGTCCTCCCATTTCGTGGGGTGGGTCGGAAAAACTGTTTTTT. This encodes CARSPPISWGGSEKLFF.

The CDR3 DNA reads as TGCAGCGTTGTAGAGGGTTTTGAGCTAGCGGGGACGGAGGTTCCCGGGGAGCTGTTTTTT. It codes for CSVVEGFELAGTEVPGELFF. This rearrangement joins TRBV29-1 to TRBJ2-2; 9 bases fit TRBD2. CDR3 length equals 20 residues. J lost 6 bases, V lost 4 bases, and 24 bases had no gene match. CDR1 and CDR2 (germline): SQVTM, ANQGSEA.

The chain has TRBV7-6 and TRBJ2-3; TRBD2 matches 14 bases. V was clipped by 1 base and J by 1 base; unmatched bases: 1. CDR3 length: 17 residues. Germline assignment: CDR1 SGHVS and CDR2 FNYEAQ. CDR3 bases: TGTGCCAGCAGCTTAGGACTAGCGGGGGGGGGCACAGATACGCAGTATTTT. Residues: CASSLGLAGGGTDTQYF.

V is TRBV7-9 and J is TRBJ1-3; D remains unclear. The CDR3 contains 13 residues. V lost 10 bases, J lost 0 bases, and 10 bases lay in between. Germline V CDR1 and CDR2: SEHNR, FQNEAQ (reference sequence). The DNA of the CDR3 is TGTGCCACTCGACCGAGCTCTGGAAACACCATATATTTT. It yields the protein CATRPSSGNTIYF.

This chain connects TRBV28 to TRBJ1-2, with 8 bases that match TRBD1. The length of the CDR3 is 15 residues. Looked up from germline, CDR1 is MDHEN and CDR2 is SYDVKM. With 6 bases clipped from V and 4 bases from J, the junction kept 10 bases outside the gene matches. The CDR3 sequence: CASSRDRTNSYGYTF. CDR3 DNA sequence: TGTGCCAGCAGCAGGGACAGGACAAATTCCTATGGCTACACCTTC.

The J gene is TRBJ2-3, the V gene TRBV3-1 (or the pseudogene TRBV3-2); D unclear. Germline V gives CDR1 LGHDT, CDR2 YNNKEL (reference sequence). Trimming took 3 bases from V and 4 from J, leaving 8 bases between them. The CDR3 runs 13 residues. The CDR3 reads CASSQAGADTQYF. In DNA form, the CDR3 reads TGTGCCAGCAGCCAGGCCGGTGCAGATACGCAGTATTTT.

CDR3 region: CASSFQGNTEAFF. DNA of the CDR3: TGCGCCAGCAGCTTTCAGGGTAACACTGAAGCTTTCTTT. The V call is TRBV5-1, the J call TRBJ1-1, with D tentatively TRBD1 (5 bases). This CDR3 region has 13 residues. Per germline, CDR1 SGHRS and CDR2 YFSETQ. The ends were cut back, 2 bases at V and 2 bases at J, with 7 bases in the middle.

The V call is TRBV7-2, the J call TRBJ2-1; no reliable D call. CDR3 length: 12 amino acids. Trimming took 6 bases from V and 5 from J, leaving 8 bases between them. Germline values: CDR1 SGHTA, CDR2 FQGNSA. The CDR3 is CASSSIDNEQFF. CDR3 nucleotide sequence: TGTGCCAGCAGTTCTATCGACAATGAGCAGTTCTTC.

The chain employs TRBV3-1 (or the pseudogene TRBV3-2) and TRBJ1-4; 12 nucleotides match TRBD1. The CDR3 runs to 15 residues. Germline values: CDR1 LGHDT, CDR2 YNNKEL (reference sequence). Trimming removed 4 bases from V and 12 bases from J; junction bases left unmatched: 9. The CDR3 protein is CASSPAGDRGRELFF. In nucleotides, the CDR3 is TGTGCCAGCAGCCCCGCGGGGGACAGGGGGCGAGAACTGTTTTTT.

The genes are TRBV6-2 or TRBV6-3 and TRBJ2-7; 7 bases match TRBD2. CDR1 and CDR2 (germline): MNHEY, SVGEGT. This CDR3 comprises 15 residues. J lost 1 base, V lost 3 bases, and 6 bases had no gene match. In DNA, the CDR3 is TGTGCCAGCAGTTATAGGCTAGCGGTGTCCTACGAGCAGTACTTC. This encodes CASSYRLAVSYEQYF.

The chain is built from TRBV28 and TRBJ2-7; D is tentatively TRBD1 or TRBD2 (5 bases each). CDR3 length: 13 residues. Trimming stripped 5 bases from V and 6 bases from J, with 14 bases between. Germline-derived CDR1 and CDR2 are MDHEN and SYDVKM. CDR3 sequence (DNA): TGTGCCAGCAGTAGAAGGGGAGCTTCCGAGCAGTACTTC. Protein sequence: CASSRRGASEQYF.

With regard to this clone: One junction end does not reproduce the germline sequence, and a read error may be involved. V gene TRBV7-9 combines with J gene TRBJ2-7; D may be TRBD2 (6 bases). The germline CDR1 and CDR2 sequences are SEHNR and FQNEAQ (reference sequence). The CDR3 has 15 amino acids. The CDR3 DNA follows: TGTGCCAGCAGTTTAGCCGGGACGGGGGTCCACGAGCAGTACTTC. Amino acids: CASSLAGTGVHEQYF.